This T cell receptor beta chain was sequenced for a study of post-analysis software for immune sequencing data. Comments on this clonotype: Its matching antigen is unknown.

Unique molecular identifiers had been added to the TCR beta cDNA libraries. Each CDR3 protein gets one entry after TCRdb re-called the PCR reads with MiXCR. The sample lists about 820,000 distinct CDR3 sequences; roughly half were seen once. Study-wide findings and caveats: Four or five TRBV segments were significantly more frequent in patients than in controls. TRBV5-6, TRBV5-1 and TRBV20-1 were among these segments.

The CDR3 has 15 amino acids. Trimming removed 4 bases from V and 7 bases from J; junction bases left unmatched: 12. Looked up from germline, CDR1 is SGHRS and CDR2 is YFSETQ. This clonotype was sampled from a girl under 18 with multiple sclerosis. Sequences were obtained from blood. The J gene is TRBJ2-7, the V gene TRBV5-1; 9 bases are a match to TRBD2. Written as DNA, the CDR3 is TGCGCCAGCAGCCCCATAGCGGGAGCTTCAGGGGAGCAGTACTTC. It translates to CASSPIAGASGEQYF.